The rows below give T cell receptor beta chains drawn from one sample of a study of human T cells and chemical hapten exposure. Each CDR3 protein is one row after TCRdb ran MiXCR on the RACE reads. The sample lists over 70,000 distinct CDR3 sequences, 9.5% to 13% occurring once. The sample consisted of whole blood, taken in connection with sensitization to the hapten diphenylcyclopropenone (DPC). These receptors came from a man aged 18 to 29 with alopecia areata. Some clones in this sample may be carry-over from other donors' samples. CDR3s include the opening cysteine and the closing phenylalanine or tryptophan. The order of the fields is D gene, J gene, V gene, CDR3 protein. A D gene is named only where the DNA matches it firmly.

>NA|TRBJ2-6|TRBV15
CATSGLSSGANVLTF
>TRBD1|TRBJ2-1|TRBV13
CASASFWRQGYNEQFF
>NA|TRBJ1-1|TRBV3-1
CASSQEKGQNTEAFF
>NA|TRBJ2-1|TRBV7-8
CASSLGDRASNNEQFF
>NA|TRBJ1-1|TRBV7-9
CASSHRTENTEAFF
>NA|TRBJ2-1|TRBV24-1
CATSGFTSYRRLEQFF
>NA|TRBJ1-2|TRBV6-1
CASSENRGYTF
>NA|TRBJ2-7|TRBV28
CASTSVHISYEQYF
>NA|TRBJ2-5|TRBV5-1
CASIVDGKETQYF
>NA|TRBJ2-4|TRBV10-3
CAISEKGAGGIQYF
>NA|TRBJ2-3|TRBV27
CASSLLQGPSTDTQYF
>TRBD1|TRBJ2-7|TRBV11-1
CASSFPISGTGGNEQYF
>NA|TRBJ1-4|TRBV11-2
CASSLSWVRDEKLFF
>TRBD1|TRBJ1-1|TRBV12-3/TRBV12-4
CASAVRQGMRNTEAFF
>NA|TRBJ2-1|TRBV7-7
CASSLEGGLGEQFF
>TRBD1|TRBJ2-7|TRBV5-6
CASSRDRISYEQYF
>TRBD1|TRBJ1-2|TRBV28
CASSSGGTNYGYTF
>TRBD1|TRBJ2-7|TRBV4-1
CASSLGQGGYEQYF
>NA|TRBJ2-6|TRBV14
CASSQDVRGSGANVLTF
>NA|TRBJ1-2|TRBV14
CASSPLGSAIGYTF
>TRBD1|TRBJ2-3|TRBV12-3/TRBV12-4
CASAPTGGWTDTQYF
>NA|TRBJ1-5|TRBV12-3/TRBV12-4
CASSFMGRQPQHF
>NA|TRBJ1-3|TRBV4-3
CASSPGRTGNTIYF
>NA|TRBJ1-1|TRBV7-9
CASSPSYAEAFF
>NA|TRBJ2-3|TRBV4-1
CASSQYEGGYTDTQYF
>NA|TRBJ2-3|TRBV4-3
CASSRGVGNTDTQYF
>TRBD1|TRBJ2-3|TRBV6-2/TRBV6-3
CASSYRIRDRSTDTQYF
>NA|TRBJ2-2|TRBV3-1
CASSQDSTNTGELFF
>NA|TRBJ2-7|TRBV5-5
CASSGTENYSYEQYF
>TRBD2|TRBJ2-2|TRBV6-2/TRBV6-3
CASSYPGLADTGELFF
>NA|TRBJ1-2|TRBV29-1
CSVLAGDGYTF
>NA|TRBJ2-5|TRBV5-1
CASSSRPGLSETQYF
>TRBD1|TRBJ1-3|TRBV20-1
CSAKPNRGGFAIYF